This note documents a single TCR beta chain sequence. What it binds is unknown. Germline values: CDR1 MNHNY, CDR2 SVGAGI (reference sequence). Deletions cut 5 bases from V and 5 bases from J, with 21 bases between. The length of the CDR3 is 17 residues. This specimen belongs to a study of T cell repertoires in cytomegalovirus infection. Study-level results: Dominating the ex vivo response were TCR beta clonotypes that were CMV-specific and HLA-C-restricted.

Using its own MiXCR run on the reads, TCRdb lists one record per CDR3 protein. The sample lists 300,000 to 400,000 distinct CDR3 sequences; approximately 9.5% were seen once. The sequence derives from a human donor in good health (CMV status not recorded). Some clones in this sample may be carry-over from other donors' samples. The gene calls are TRBV6-6 and TRBJ2-2; D possibly corresponds to TRBD1 (6 bases). Sequencing was carried out using PBMCs. CDR3 sequence (DNA): TGTGCCAGCAGTGGGCCTCTACAGGGAGACTGGACCGGGGAGCTGTTTTTT. Translating it yields CASSGPLQGDWTGELFF.